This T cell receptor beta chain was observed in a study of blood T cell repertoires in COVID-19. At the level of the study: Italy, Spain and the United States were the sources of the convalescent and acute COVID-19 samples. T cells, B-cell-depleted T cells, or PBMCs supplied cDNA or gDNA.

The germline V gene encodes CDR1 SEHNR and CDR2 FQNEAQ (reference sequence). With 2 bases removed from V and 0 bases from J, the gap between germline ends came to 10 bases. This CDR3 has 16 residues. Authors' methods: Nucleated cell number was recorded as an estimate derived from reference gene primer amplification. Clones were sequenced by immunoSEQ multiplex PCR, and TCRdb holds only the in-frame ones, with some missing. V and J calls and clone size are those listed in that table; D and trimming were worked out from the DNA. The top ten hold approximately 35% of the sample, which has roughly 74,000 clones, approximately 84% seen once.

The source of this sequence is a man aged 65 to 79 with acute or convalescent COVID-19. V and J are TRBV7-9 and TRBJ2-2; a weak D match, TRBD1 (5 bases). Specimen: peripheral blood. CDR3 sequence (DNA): TGTGCCAGCAGCTTATATCCAGGGTCGAACACCGGGGAGCTGTTTTTT. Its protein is CASSLYPGSNTGELFF.